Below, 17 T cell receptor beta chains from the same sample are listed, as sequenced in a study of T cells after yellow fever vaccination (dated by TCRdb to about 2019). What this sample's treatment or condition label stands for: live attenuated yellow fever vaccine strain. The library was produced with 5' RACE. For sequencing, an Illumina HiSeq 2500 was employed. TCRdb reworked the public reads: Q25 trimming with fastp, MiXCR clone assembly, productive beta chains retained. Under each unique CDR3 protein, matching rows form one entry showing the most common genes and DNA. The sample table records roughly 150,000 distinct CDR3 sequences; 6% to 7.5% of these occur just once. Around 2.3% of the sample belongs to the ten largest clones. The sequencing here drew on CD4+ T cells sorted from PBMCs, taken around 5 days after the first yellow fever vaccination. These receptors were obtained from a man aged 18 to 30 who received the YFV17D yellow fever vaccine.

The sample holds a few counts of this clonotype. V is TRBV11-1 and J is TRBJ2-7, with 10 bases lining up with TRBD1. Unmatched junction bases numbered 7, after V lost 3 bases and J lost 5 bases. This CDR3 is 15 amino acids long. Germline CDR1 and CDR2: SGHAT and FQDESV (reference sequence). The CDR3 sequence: CASSFVPGQGNEQYF. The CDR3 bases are TGTGCCAGCAGCTTTGTCCCGGGACAGGGGAACGAGCAGTACTTC.

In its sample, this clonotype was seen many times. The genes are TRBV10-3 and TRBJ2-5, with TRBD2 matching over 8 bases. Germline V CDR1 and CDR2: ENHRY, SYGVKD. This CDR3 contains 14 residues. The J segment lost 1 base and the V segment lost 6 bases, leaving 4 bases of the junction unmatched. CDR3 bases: TGTGCCATCAGCCTGAGCGGGGGCCAAGAGACCCAGTACTTC. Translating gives CAISLSGGQETQYF.

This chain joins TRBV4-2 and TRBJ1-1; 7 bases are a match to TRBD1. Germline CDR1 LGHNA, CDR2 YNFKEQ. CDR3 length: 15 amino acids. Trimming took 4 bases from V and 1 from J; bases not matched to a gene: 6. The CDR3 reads CASSLQTGKNTEAFF. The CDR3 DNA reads TGTGCCAGCAGCCTCCAGACAGGGAAGAACACTGAAGCTTTCTTT.

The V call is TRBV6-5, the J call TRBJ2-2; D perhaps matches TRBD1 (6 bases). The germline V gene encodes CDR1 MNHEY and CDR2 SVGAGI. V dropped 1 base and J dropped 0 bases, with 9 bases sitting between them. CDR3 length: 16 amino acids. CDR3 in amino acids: CASSYWGPPNTGELFF. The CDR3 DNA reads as TGTGCCAGCAGTTACTGGGGGCCTCCGAACACCGGGGAGCTGTTTTTT.

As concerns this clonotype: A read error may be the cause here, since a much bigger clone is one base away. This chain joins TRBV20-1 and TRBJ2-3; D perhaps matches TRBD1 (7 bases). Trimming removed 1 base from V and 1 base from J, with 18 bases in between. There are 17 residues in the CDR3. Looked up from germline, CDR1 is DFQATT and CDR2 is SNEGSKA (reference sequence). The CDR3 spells CSARAWRIRGGTDTQYF. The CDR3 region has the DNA TGCAGTGCTAGAGCATGGCGAATCAGGGGGGGCACAGATACGCAGTATTTT.

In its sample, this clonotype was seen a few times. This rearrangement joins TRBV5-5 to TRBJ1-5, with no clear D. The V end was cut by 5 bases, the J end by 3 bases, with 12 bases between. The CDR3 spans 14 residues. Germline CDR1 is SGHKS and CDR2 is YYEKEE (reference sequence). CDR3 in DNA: TGTGCCAGCAGTCCCGTTTCCTTCAATCAGCCCCAGCATTTT. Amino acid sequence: CASSPVSFNQPQHF.

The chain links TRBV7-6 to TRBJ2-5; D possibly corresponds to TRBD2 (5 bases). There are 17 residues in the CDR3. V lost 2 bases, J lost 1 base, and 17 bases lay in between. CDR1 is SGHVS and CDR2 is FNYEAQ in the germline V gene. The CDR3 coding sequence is TGTGCCAGCAGCTTAAGGCCCGGAGGACGGACCCAAGAGACCCAGTACTTC. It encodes CASSLRPGGRTQETQYF.

In DNA, the CDR3 is TGTGCCAGCAGCGTCCGGGACAGCTCCTACAATGAGCAGTTCTTC. Translated, it gives CASSVRDSSYNEQFF. This chain uses TRBV9 with TRBJ2-1; TRBD1 matches at 7 bases. J lost 0 bases, V lost 2 bases, and 2 bases had no gene match. Per the germline V gene, CDR1 is SGDLS and CDR2 is YYNGEE. The CDR3 totals 15 residues.

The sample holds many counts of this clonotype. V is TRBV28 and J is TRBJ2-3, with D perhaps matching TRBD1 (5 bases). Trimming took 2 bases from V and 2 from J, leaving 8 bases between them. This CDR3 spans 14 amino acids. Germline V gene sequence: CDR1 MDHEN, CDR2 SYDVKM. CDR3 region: CASSLIQVTDTQYF. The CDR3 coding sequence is TGTGCCAGCAGTTTAATACAGGTCACAGATACGCAGTATTTT.

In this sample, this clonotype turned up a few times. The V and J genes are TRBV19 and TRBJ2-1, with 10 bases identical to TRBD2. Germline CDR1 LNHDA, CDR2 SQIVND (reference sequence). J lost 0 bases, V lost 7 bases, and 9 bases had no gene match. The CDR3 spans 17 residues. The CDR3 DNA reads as TGTGCCAGTACCATGGCAGCGGGGGGGACCTCCTACAATGAGCAGTTCTTC. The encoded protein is CASTMAAGGTSYNEQFF.

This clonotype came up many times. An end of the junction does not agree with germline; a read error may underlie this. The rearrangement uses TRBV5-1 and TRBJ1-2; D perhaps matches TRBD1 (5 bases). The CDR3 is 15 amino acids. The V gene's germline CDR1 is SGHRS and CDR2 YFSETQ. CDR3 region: CASRLAGGPSYGYTF. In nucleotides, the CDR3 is TGCGCCAGCAGGTTGGCTGGGGGTCCCTCCTATGGCTACACCTTC.

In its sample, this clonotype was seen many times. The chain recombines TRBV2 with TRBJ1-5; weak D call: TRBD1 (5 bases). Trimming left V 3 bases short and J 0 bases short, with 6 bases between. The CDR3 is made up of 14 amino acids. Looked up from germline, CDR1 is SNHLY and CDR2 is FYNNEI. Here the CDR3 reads CASSDRDSNQPQHF. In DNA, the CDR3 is TGTGCCAGCAGTGACAGGGATAGCAATCAGCCCCAGCATTTT.

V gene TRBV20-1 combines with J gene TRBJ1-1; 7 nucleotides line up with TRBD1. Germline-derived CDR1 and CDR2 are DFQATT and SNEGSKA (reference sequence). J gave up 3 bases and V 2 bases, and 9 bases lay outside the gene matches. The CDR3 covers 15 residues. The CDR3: CSARSGGVRDTEAFF. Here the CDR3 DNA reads TGCAGTGCTAGATCAGGGGGGGTTCGGGACACTGAAGCTTTCTTT.

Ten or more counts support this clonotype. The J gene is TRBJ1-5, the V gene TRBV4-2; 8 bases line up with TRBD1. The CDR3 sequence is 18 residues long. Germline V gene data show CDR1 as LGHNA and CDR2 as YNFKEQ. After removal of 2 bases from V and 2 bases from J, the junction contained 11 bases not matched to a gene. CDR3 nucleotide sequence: TGTGCCAGCAGCCAATGGGGACAGGAGGAATACGGCAATCAGCCCCAGCATTTT. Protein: CASSQWGQEEYGNQPQHF.

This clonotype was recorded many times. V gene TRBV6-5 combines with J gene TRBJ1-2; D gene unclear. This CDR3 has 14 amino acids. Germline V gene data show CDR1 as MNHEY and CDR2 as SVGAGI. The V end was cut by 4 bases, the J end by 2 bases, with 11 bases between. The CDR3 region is CASSSPQVNYGYTF. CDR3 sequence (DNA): TGTGCCAGCAGTTCGCCCCAGGTGAACTATGGCTACACCTTC.

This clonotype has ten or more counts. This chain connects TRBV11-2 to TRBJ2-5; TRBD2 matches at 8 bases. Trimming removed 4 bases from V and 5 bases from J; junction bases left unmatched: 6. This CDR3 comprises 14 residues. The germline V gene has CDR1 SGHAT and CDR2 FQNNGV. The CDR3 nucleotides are TGTGCCAGCAGCTCGTTAGCGGGGACGGAGACCCAGTACTTC. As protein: CASSSLAGTETQYF.

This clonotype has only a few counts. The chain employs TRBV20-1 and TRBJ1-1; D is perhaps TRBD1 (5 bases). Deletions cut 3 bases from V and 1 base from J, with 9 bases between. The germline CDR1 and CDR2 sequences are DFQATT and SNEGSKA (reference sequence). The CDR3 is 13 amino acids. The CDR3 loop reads CSASGGTNTEAFF. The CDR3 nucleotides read TGCAGTGCTAGTGGGGGTACGAACACTGAAGCTTTCTTT.